One and the same sample provided the 27 T cell receptor beta chains below, sequenced in a study of T cells in tuberculosis. Profiling relied on immunoSEQ multiplex PCR, and the TCRdb table lists in-frame clones only, not all of them. Of tens of thousands of clones listed, around 88% are singletons. Time point specified: new active TB diagnosis, blood taken before or within 7 days of starting treatment. The sequenced sample was PBMCs, obtained at tuberculosis diagnosis. Receptor source: an adult with tuberculosis.

Regarding this clone: This same CDR3 is encoded by further DNA sequences in the sample. The V and J genes are TRBV4-2 and TRBJ2-3, with TRBD2 matching over 8 bases. This CDR3 contains 17 residues. Germline V gives CDR1 LGHNA, CDR2 YNFKEQ. The V and J ends lost 1 base and 3 bases, in that order; junction bases with no gene match: 9. The CDR3 DNA reads as TGTGCCAGCAGCCAAGGGCAAGCGGGGGAATTAACAGATACGCAGTATTTT. Protein sequence: CASSQGQAGELTDTQYF.

The table lists this clone with a few counts. The chain has TRBV6-4 and TRBJ2-3, with D hard to call. The germline gives CDR1 MRHNA, CDR2 SNTAGT. The length of the CDR3 is 15 residues. Trimming removed 3 bases from V and 4 bases from J, with 14 bases in between. CDR3 protein: CASSERVGFADTQYF. As DNA, the CDR3 is TGTGCCAGCAGTGAACGGGTCGGGTTCGCAGATACGCAGTATTTT.

This sequence joins TRBV21-1 and TRBJ2-7; the table's D gene call, TRBD1, was not cross checked with the DNA. TRBV21-1 is a recognized pseudogene. The CDR3 consists of 15 residues. The CDR3 here is CASSLARDRPYEQYF. The CDR3 DNA sequence: TGTGCCAGCAGCTTGGCCCGGGACAGACCCTACGAGCAGTACTTC.

CDR3 DNA sequence: TGTGCCAGCAGTAGTCCAGGGGTGAACACTGAAGCTTTCTTT. Its translation: CASSSPGVNTEAFF. The chain employs TRBV6-5 and TRBJ1-1; D is perhaps TRBD1 (6 bases). V was shortened by 5 bases and J by 0 bases, with 10 bases between the two germline ends. CDR1 is MNHEY, CDR2 SVGAGI, per germline. This CDR3 spans 14 amino acids.

This chain links TRBV6-1 with TRBJ2-7; 7 bases are shared with TRBD2. J was trimmed by 5 bases and V by 7 bases; bases with no gene match: 14. CDR3 length: 15 amino acids. Germline V CDR1 and CDR2: MNHNS, SASEGT. The CDR3 DNA reads as TGTGCCAGCACCAGACTAGCCCGGGAGAGTAACGAGCAGTACTTC. Translation gives CASTRLARESNEQYF.

V and J are TRBV18 and TRBJ2-2; 9 positions match TRBD2. Germline CDR1 is KGHSH and CDR2 is LQKENI. Trimming took 5 bases from V and 7 from J; bases not matched to a gene: 8. This CDR3 has 15 amino acids. In DNA form, the CDR3 reads TGTGCCAGCTCAACAGGGACTAGCACCCTCGGGGAGCTGTTTTTT. Its protein is CASSTGTSTLGELFF. Variable domain in full (rest from reference TRBV18 and TRBJ2-2): NAGVMQNPRHLVRRRGQEARLRCSPMKGHSHVYWYRQLPEEGLKFMVYLQKENIIDESGMPKERFSAEFPKEGPSILRIQQVVRGDSAAYFCASSTGTSTLGELFFGEGSRLTVL.

The chain links TRBV9 to TRBJ1-1; 8 bases are shared with TRBD1. The V and J ends lost 4 bases and 1 base, in that order; junction bases with no gene match: 6. Germline CDR1 reads SGDLS; CDR2 reads YYNGEE. The CDR3 has 15 residues. CDR3 in DNA: TGTGCCAGCAGCCCCGGACAGGGACCGAACACTGAAGCTTTCTTT. Its protein is CASSPGQGPNTEAFF.

This chain connects TRBV7-9 to TRBJ1-2; 10 bases match TRBD1. This CDR3 contains 14 residues. J lost 8 bases, V lost 2 bases, and 5 bases had no gene match. Germline CDR1 reads SEHNR; CDR2 reads FQNEAQ (reference sequence). For the CDR3, the DNA is TGTGCCAGCAGCTTACGCGGACAGGGGGAGGGCTACACCTTC. This translates into CASSLRGQGEGYTF.

This clone showed up just once. V usage is TRBV28 and J usage is TRBJ2-7; 7 bases are a match to TRBD1. Germline lookup yields CDR1 MDHEN and CDR2 SYDVKM. J gave up 4 bases and V 6 bases, and 9 bases lay outside the gene matches. The length of the CDR3 is 14 residues. Here the CDR3 DNA reads TGTGCCAGCAGCTCAGGACAGGTGAGGTACGAGCAGTACTTC. This sequence encodes CASSSGQVRYEQYF.

The V call is TRBV2, the J call TRBJ2-7, with D hard to call. V dropped 2 bases and J dropped 7 bases, with 6 bases sitting between them. This CDR3 is built from 11 residues. Germline loops: CDR1 SNHLY, CDR2 FYNNEI. For the CDR3, the DNA is TGTGCCAGCAGTGAATTCCCTGAGCAGTACTTC. Translating gives CASSEFPEQYF.

This chain joins TRBV9 and TRBJ2-3; 8 positions match TRBD2. The germline CDR1 and CDR2 sequences are SGDLS and YYNGEE. V dropped 0 bases and J dropped 3; count of bases not matched to a gene: 0. CDR3 length: 14 amino acids. CDR3: CASSVVAGTDTQYF. The CDR3 nucleotides read TGTGCCAGCAGCGTAGTAGCGGGAACAGATACGCAGTATTTT.

The rearrangement joins TRBV27 to TRBJ2-7, with TRBD1 as a possible D gene (6 bases). CDR3 length: 14 residues. Trimming removed 5 bases from V and 6 bases from J, with 17 bases in between. Germline CDR1 reads MNHEY; CDR2 reads SMNVEV (reference sequence). The CDR3 region is CASSPWPGESEQYF. The CDR3 nucleotides are TGTGCCAGCAGTCCCTGGCCAGGGGAGAGCGAGCAGTACTTC.

The genes are TRBV27 and TRBJ2-7; tentatively, D is TRBD2 (6 bases). Deletions cut 6 bases from V and 7 bases from J, with 13 bases between. Germline V gene lookup returns CDR1 MNHEY and CDR2 SMNVEV (reference sequence). This CDR3 comprises 12 residues. The CDR3 loop reads CASSRGAGEQYF. CDR3 bases: TGTGCCAGCAGCCGTGGGGCGGGGGAGCAGTACTTC.

The J gene is TRBJ2-6, the V gene TRBV18; 10 bases line up with TRBD1. The CDR3 extends over 17 amino acids. Germline V CDR1 and CDR2: KGHSH, LQKENI. Germline trimming cut 0 bases from V and 1 base from J; bases unmatched to any gene: 0. CDR3 in DNA: TGTGCCAGCTCACCACCGGGACAGGGGTCTGGGGCCAACGTCCTGACTTTC. Translated: CASSPPGQGSGANVLTF.

This clone came up once. This chain joins TRBV9 and TRBJ2-3, with TRBD2 matching 12 bases. Germline lookup yields CDR1 SGDLS and CDR2 YYNGEE. There are 16 residues in the CDR3. Trimming at V came to 4 bases and at J to 2 bases, leaving 5 bases not matched to a gene. The CDR3 here is CASSTGTSGYTDTQYF. CDR3 coding DNA: TGTGCCAGCAGCACCGGGACTAGCGGGTACACAGATACGCAGTATTTT.

The rearrangement links TRBV5-5 to TRBJ2-3, with D perhaps TRBD2 (6 bases). Trimming cost V 3 bases and J 2 bases, with 13 bases left between them. The germline V gene encodes CDR1 SGHKS and CDR2 YYEKEE (reference sequence). The CDR3 covers 15 residues. The chain's CDR3 is CASSSWRESTDTQYF. CDR3 sequence (DNA): TGTGCCAGCAGCTCGTGGCGGGAATCCACAGATACGCAGTATTTT. The entire variable domain, with the rest obtained from reference TRBV5-5 and TRBJ2-3, is as follows: DAGVTQSPTHLIKTRGQQVTLRCSPISGHKSVSWYQQVLGQGPQFIFQYYEKEERGRGNFPDRFSARQFPNYSSELNVNALLLGDSALYLCASSSWRESTDTQYFGPGTRLTVL.

The chain uses TRBV19 and TRBJ2-7, with a weak D call TRBD1 (6 bases). CDR1 LNHDA and CDR2 SQIVND come from the germline V gene (reference sequence). V lost 1 base and J 0 bases, leaving 10 bases between the germline ends. The CDR3 contains 15 residues. The CDR3 nucleotides read TGTGCCAGTAGTATAGGACCAGGGGCCTCCTACGAGCAGTACTTC. Amino acid sequence: CASSIGPGASYEQYF.

The V and J genes are TRBV19 and TRBJ2-1, with D unclear. CDR1 LNHDA and CDR2 SQIVND come from the germline V gene (reference sequence). The CDR3 is made up of 14 amino acids. V shed 3 bases and J shed 5 bases, with 11 bases lying between them. The CDR3: CASSILGSDNEQFF. Written as DNA, the CDR3 is TGTGCCAGTAGTATTTTGGGCAGTGACAATGAGCAGTTCTTC.

CDR3 residues: CASSGLTEGFTDTQYF. In nucleotides, the CDR3 is TGTGCCAGTAGTGGCCTGACGGAGGGATTCACAGATACGCAGTATTTT. The J gene is TRBJ2-3, the V gene TRBV19; D may be TRBD2 (6 bases). Trimming removed 5 bases from V and 2 bases from J, with 17 bases in between. This CDR3 region has 16 residues. Germline V gene data show CDR1 as LNHDA and CDR2 as SQIVND (reference sequence).

V usage is TRBV6-5 and J usage is TRBJ1-5, with D perhaps TRBD1 (5 bases). The CDR3 is 15 amino acids. Germline V gives CDR1 MNHEY, CDR2 SVGAGI. The V gene lost 5 bases and the J gene lost 2 bases, with 13 bases spanning the gap. The CDR3 nucleotides are TGTGCCAGCAGTACGACAGTTGGCGGCAATCAGCCCCAGCATTTT. Translating gives CASSTTVGGNQPQHF.

This chain connects TRBV27 to TRBJ2-7, with 7 nucleotides matching TRBD2. The CDR3 is 16 amino acids. V was pared by 3 bases and J by 4 bases, with 12 bases of the junction left unmatched. Germline V gene lookup returns CDR1 MNHEY and CDR2 SMNVEV (reference sequence). For the CDR3, the DNA is TGTGCCAGCAGTTTGCCGACTAGCCGGATCCTTTACGAGCAGTACTTC. Residues: CASSLPTSRILYEQYF.

This chain uses TRBV6-6 with TRBJ1-2; D possibly corresponds to TRBD1 (5 bases). Trimming shortened V by 6 bases and J by 8 bases, and 16 bases separated the two germline ends. This CDR3 has 13 amino acids. Germline V lookup: CDR1 MNHNY, CDR2 SVGAGI (reference sequence). DNA of the CDR3: TGTGCCAGCAGCAAACAAACCGGGGGAGGCTACACCTTC. It is translated as CASSKQTGGGYTF.

The rearrangement links TRBV27 to TRBJ2-2; the D is unclear. Germline CDR1 is MNHEY and CDR2 is SMNVEV (reference sequence). Trimming stripped 3 bases from V and 4 bases from J, with 6 bases between. The length of the CDR3 is 13 residues. Written as DNA, the CDR3 is TGTGCCAGCAGTTTCCCCGGCACCGGGGAGCTGTTTTTT. Amino acids: CASSFPGTGELFF.

This chain links TRBV19 with TRBJ1-1, with a tentative D call TRBD1 (5 bases). V lost 11 bases to trimming and J lost 5 bases, with 12 bases between them. Germline V gives CDR1 LNHDA, CDR2 SQIVND (reference sequence). The CDR3 totals 11 residues. CDR3 amino acids: CAGERGTEAFF. The CDR3 region has the DNA TGTGCCGGCGAACGGGGGACTGAAGCTTTCTTT.

The chain combines TRBV7-9 with TRBJ1-5, with 8 positions matching TRBD1. There are 17 residues in the CDR3. Germline V gene sequence: CDR1 SEHNR, CDR2 FQNEAQ (reference sequence). The V gene end was trimmed by 1 base and the J gene end by 4 bases; junction bases not matched to a gene: 9. The CDR3 DNA reads TGTGCCAGCAGCTTAGGGGGTGTATGGACAGGGAATCAGCCCCAGCATTTT. Translated: CASSLGGVWTGNQPQHF.

CDR3 amino acids: CASSKASSTGLEAYEQYF. DNA of the CDR3: TGTGCCAGCAGCAAAGCGTCGTCCACGGGACTAGAGGCCTACGAGCAGTACTTC. V usage is TRBV21-1 and J usage is TRBJ2-7; the table's D gene call, TRBD2, was not cross checked with the DNA. TRBV21-1 is a listed pseudogene. The CDR3 sequence is 18 residues long.

The sample holds a few counts of this clone. J is TRBJ2-7 and V is TRBV30; 9 positions agree with TRBD1. The CDR3 is 14 residues long. V was clipped by 1 base and J by 4 bases; unmatched bases: 5. Germline V gene data show CDR1 as GTSNPN and CDR2 as SVGIG (reference sequence). The DNA of the CDR3 is TGTGCCTGGAGTGCGGGACAGGGCCAGTACGAGCAGTACTTC. Amino acid sequence: CAWSAGQGQYEQYF.